This entry features one T cell receptor (beta chain) sequence. What it binds is not known. The sample comes from a study of long-term antiretroviral therapy in people with HIV. Study-wide results and caveats: Compared with controls, HIV repertoires showed narrower CDR3 length ranges.

At the survey level, the v3.0 immunoSEQ assay was run. The data were produced by immunoSEQ multiplex PCR, yet TCRdb's version contains in-frame clones alone and is incomplete. The table lists 28,000 or so clones, 70% to 90% of them singletons, with roughly 3.5% in the top ten. Every HIV-positive participant received treatment in the United States. The CDR3 has 14 amino acids. Trimming cost V 8 bases and J 2 bases, with 12 bases left between them. Germline-derived CDR1 and CDR2 are MGHDK and SYGVNS. V is TRBV25-1 and J is TRBJ2-2; D is perhaps TRBD1 (6 bases). The source material was unsorted PBMCs, sampled 0.8 years before starting antiretroviral therapy. This TCR came from a man aged 18 to 30 with HIV. CDR3 coding DNA: TGTGCCAGCGGGTTGACAGGCAACACCGGGGAGCTGTTTTTT. This codes for CASGLTGNTGELFF. The entire variable domain, with the rest obtained from reference TRBV25-1 and TRBJ2-2, is as follows: EADIYQTPRYLVIGTGKKITLECSQTMGHDKMYWYQQDPGMELHLIHYSYGVNSTEKGDLSSESTVSRIRTEHFPLTLESARPSHTSQYLCASGLTGNTGELFFGEGSRLTVL.